Listed below are T cell receptor beta chains from one sample, sequenced in a study of blood T cell repertoires in COVID-19. Data came from immunoSEQ multiplex PCR; TCRdb stores just in-frame clones and leaves some out. The sample yields more than 120,000 clones, around 90% seen once. Specimen: peripheral blood. The receptor source for this set is a human donor in a cohort sampled during active COVID-19. Both conserved end residues are part of each CDR3. D genes are given only for firm matches. Clone size is given for some rows only: seen once, a few or many times, or a class if the clone is expanded.

cdr3_nt	cdr3_aa	d_call	v_call	j_call	clone_size
TGTGCCAGCAGGCTTAGCGGACAGGGATTCAATGAGCAGTTCTTC	CASRLSGQGFNEQFF	TRBD1	TRBV6-5	TRBJ2-1	-
TGTGCCAGCAGCCAAGTCTATAAACAGGAGCGCTACTTCTATAACTATGGCTACACCTTC	CASSQVYKQERYFYNYGYTF	-	TRBV3-1/TRBV3-2	TRBJ1-2	once
TGTGCCATCAGGGGACAGGGGTTGGACACCGGGGAGCTGTTTTTT	CAIRGQGLDTGELFF	TRBD1	TRBV10-3	TRBJ2-2	few
TGCGCCAGCAGCCTTTTAATTGGGGCCTTGGACGAGCAGTACTTC	CASSLLIGALDEQYF	-	TRBV5-1	TRBJ2-7	-
TGTGCCAGCAGCCCTAGCAGGTGGAACACTGAAGCTTTCTTT	CASSPSRWNTEAFF	-	TRBV14	TRBJ1-1	-
TGTGCCAGCAGCTGGGGACTAGCGGGGGCTGGGGGTACGCAGTATTTT	CASSWGLAGAGGTQYF	TRBD2	TRBV6-2/TRBV6-3	TRBJ2-3	-
TGTGCCAGCAACCCACACTCAGGGGGGATGAACACCGGGGAGCTGTTTTTT	CASNPHSGGMNTGELFF	-	TRBV5-4	TRBJ2-2	-
TGTGCCAGCAGTGAAGGGGTGACAGGGCTAGGGACTTCACCCCTCCACTTT	CASSEGVTGLGTSPLHF	TRBD1	TRBV6-1	TRBJ1-6	-
TGTGCCAGTAGTCCCCAGAGGGCCTCCGGGGAGCTGTTTTTT	CASSPQRASGELFF	-	TRBV19	TRBJ2-2	-
TGTGCCAGCAGTTACTCGCGGGACAGGGGGCGCGGAAATTCACCCCTCCACTTT	CASSYSRDRGRGNSPLHF	TRBD1	TRBV6-7	TRBJ1-6	many
TGTGCCAGCAGCCACAGGACAGGGGCCCAAGAGACCCAGTACTTC	CASSHRTGAQETQYF	-	TRBV21-1	TRBJ2-5	-
TGTGCCAGCAGCTCCGGACTGGACTTCTCTGGAAACACCATATATTTT	CASSSGLDFSGNTIYF	-	TRBV7-6	TRBJ1-3	once
TGTGCCAGCAGCCAGTGGGAACAGGGGTACGAGCAGTACTTC	CASSQWEQGYEQYF	TRBD1	TRBV3-1/TRBV3-2	TRBJ2-7	-
TGTGCCAGCAGTCCCGGGACAGGTATTTCCACAGATACGCAGTATTTT	CASSPGTGISTDTQYF	TRBD1	TRBV14	TRBJ2-3	-
TGCGCCAGCAGCTTGGGGGAGGTCTACAATGAGCAGTTCTTC	CASSLGEVYNEQFF	-	TRBV5-1	TRBJ2-1	-
TGTGCCAGTACCCCCAGGGGACACAGAAACACCATATATTTT	CASTPRGHRNTIYF	-	TRBV19	TRBJ1-3	-
TGCGCCAGCAGCCCTGGACAGAACATGAACACTGAAGCTTTCTTT	CASSPGQNMNTEAFF	-	TRBV5-1	TRBJ1-1	-
TGTGCCAGCAGTGAATTAAGAGGGACAACTACCTACACTGAAGCTTTCTTT	CASSELRGTTTYTEAFF	-	TRBV6-1	TRBJ1-1	-
TGTGCCAGCAGTCTTCGCACAGATACGCAGTATTTT	CASSLRTDTQYF	-	TRBV5-6	TRBJ2-3	-
TGCGCCAGCAGCCCCGGCACAGGGGGGTCTTCGAGCTACACCTTC	CASSPGTGGSSSYTF	TRBD1	TRBV4-3	TRBJ1-2	-
TGTGCCAGCAGCGTACAGGCCGCGGACACTGAAGCTTTCTTT	CASSVQAADTEAFF	-	TRBV11-1	TRBJ1-1	-
TGTGCCAGCAGCTTAGCGCCGGGCTGGGGGGGACTATCTGGGGCCAACGTCCTGACTTTC	CASSLAPGWGGLSGANVLTF	TRBD2	TRBV7-2	TRBJ2-6	-
TGTGCCAGCAGTTACTCGACTGGGGGACTCTACGAGCAGTACTTC	CASSYSTGGLYEQYF	-	TRBV6-5	TRBJ2-7	-
TGCGCCAGCAGCTTGGCCCTTAGAGGCGGGGGTACAGATACGCAGTATTTT	CASSLALRGGGTDTQYF	TRBD2	TRBV5-1	TRBJ2-3	-
TGTGCCAGCAGCAACTTGGACAGATCGACCTCTGGGGCCAACGTCCTGACTTTC	CASSNLDRSTSGANVLTF	-	TRBV21-1	TRBJ2-6	-
TGTGCCAGTAGCGTATGGGGGGAGGGCACAGATACGCAGTATTTT	CASSVWGEGTDTQYF	-	TRBV19	TRBJ2-3	-
TGTGCCAGCAGCAACAGGGATTTTTTGGATACGCAGTATTTT	CASSNRDFLDTQYF	-	TRBV27	TRBJ2-3	medium-sized
TGTGCCAGCCAAGATCACAGGGCCCCTGGAAACACCATATATTTT	CASQDHRAPGNTIYF	-	TRBV19	TRBJ1-3	-
TGCGCCAGCAGCTTGGTAGCCCCTTCCGGGGTCTACTATGGCTACACCTTC	CASSLVAPSGVYYGYTF	-	TRBV5-1	TRBJ1-2	-
TGCGCCAGCAGCTTGGTGCCGGGTGGGGGCATGGCCCAAGAGACCCAGTACTTC	CASSLVPGGGMAQETQYF	-	TRBV5-1	TRBJ2-5	-
TGTGCCTGGGAACAGGGGGCGAACACCGGGGAGCTGTTTTTT	CAWEQGANTGELFF	TRBD1	TRBV30	TRBJ2-2	-
TGTGCCAGCAAGGGGGCGACGTCTAATGAAAAACTGTTTTTT	CASKGATSNEKLFF	TRBD1	TRBV2	TRBJ1-4	-
TGCAGTGCTAGTCGAGGGCGGGAGGGTGCAACTAATGAAAAACTGTTTTTT	CSASRGREGATNEKLFF	-	TRBV20-1	TRBJ1-4	-
TGTGCCAGCAGCTTGGAAAGGGGTGGAGATACGCAGTATTTT	CASSLERGGDTQYF	-	TRBV5-4	TRBJ2-3	-
TGCGCCAGCAGCCAAGAGCCAGGGGAAAGGGAACTGTTTTTT	CASSQEPGERELFF	-	TRBV4-3	TRBJ1-4	-
TGTGCCAGCAGTACAGACAGTCGGACTGAAGCTTTCTTT	CASSTDSRTEAFF	-	TRBV5-4	TRBJ1-1	few
TGCGCCAGCAGCTTGGTGGTGAGGGACACTGAAGCTTTCTTT	CASSLVVRDTEAFF	-	TRBV5-1	TRBJ1-1	-
TGTGCCAGCAGTAACCAGACGGGGGGCCTCGGAGAGACCCAGTACTTC	CASSNQTGGLGETQYF	-	TRBV6-2/TRBV6-3	TRBJ2-5	once
TGCGCCAGCAGCCAAGACCTGACCAGGTTTGATAATGAAAAACTGTTTTTT	CASSQDLTRFDNEKLFF	-	TRBV4-3	TRBJ1-4	-
TGTGCCAGCAGCGCGACTGCGAATACGGTCTATGGCTACACCTTC	CASSATANTVYGYTF	-	TRBV9	TRBJ1-2	-
TGTGCCAGCAGCCCAATGGGAGGGGTTGACTATGGCTACACCTTC	CASSPMGGVDYGYTF	-	TRBV7-2	TRBJ1-2	-
TGCAGCGTCCTCGGACAGGGCGACTATGGCTACACCTTC	CSVLGQGDYGYTF	TRBD1	TRBV29-1	TRBJ1-2	-
TGTGCCACCAGCACAGAAGGGGGATGGAGGGAGACCCAGTACTTC	CATSTEGGWRETQYF	-	TRBV15	TRBJ2-5	once
TGTGCCAGCTCACCCGGGACAGGGGCGGTAGATACGCAGTATTTT	CASSPGTGAVDTQYF	TRBD1	TRBV18	TRBJ2-3	-
TGTGCCAGCAGCCAAGTTGCCGAGTTGTACTTC	CASSQVAELYF	-	TRBV3-1/TRBV3-2	TRBJ2-5	-
TGTGCCAGCAGCCAGGGACAGAGTTACGAGCAGTACTTC	CASSQGQSYEQYF	TRBD1	TRBV3-1/TRBV3-2	TRBJ2-7	-
TGTGCCAGCAGTCCACGACAGGGGGATGGCTACACCTTC	CASSPRQGDGYTF	TRBD1	TRBV6-6	TRBJ1-2	-
TGTGCCAGCATCCCGAAGGTATCCCCGGGGGAGCAGTTCTTC	CASIPKVSPGEQFF	-	TRBV2	TRBJ2-1	once
TGCGCCAGCAGTGAGGGACTAGCGGGGGGTCGTGAAGAGACCCAGTACTTC	CASSEGLAGGREETQYF	TRBD2	TRBV10-2	TRBJ2-5	-
TGTGCCAGCAGTAGGGACAGGGCTGATGGCTACACCTTC	CASSRDRADGYTF	TRBD1	TRBV2	TRBJ1-2	-
TGTGCCAGCAGTCTGGACAGGGGGCCCCAGCCCCAGCATTTT	CASSLDRGPQPQHF	TRBD1	TRBV6-5	TRBJ1-5	-